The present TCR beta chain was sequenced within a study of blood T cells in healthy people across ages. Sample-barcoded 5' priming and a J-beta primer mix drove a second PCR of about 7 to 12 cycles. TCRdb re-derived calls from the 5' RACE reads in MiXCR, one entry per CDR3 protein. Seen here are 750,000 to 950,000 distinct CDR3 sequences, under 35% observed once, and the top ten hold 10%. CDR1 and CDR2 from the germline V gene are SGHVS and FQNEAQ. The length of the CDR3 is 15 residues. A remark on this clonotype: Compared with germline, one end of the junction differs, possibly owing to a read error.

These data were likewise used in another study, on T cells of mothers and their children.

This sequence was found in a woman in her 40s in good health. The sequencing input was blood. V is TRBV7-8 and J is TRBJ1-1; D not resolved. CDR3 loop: CASNLGSQMNTEAFF. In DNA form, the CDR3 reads TGTGCCAGCAACTTAGGATCTCAGATGAACACTGAAGCTTTCTTT.